Sequencing of this T cell receptor beta chain was carried out in a study of CD8+ T cells in alopecia areata. Turning to the study itself: Treated patients were given 5 to 10 mg oral tofacitinib twice daily. A 6-month period off drug followed tofacitinib, which lasted 6 to 18 months.

Comment on this clone: Its specificity is unknown.

Study-wide findings and caveats: While patients received tofacitinib, many expanded lesional clones remained present in scalp and blood.

The sample's treatment: oral pan-JAK inhibitor, 5-10 mg twice daily. CD4+ and CD8+ T cells were sorted from PBMCs stained for CD3, CD4 and CD8. Extracted from the samples, RNA was reverse transcribed into cDNA to serve as the sequencing template. Generated by immunoSEQ multiplex PCR, the TCRdb table keeps only in-frame clones and is missing some. Among 150,000 to 200,000 clones, roughly 60% were seen once, and the ten largest hold over 0.9%. The CDR3 consists of 14 residues. Trimming cost V 0 bases and J 1 base, with 9 bases left between them. The V gene's germline CDR1 is GTSNPN and CDR2 SVGIG (reference sequence).

Sequenced here: CD4+ T cells sorted from blood, sampled at week 24, from a patient treated with tofacitinib. The origin of this receptor is a human donor with alopecia areata. The chain links TRBV30 to TRBJ1-2; D is unclear. The CDR3 sequence: CAWSVTHLNYGYTF. The CDR3 DNA sequence: TGTGCCTGGAGTGTAACGCACCTTAACTATGGCTACACCTTC.